The clone carrying this TCR beta chain was seen more than once but under ten times. The antigen remains undetermined. The data originate from a study of T cell repertoires in cytomegalovirus infection. The wider study: Through public TCR beta signatures, both CMV infection and matching HLA type were indicated.

The V gene's germline CDR1 is LNHDA and CDR2 SQIVND (reference sequence). V lost 3 bases and J 0 bases, leaving 11 bases between the germline ends. The CDR3 covers 15 residues. TCRdb processed the reads anew with MiXCR; each CDR3 protein has one entry. This table has about 920,000 distinct CDR3 sequences, roughly 30% appearing once. Study-wide points: The response measured ex vivo was dominated by TCR beta clonotypes (HLA-C-restricted and CMV-specific). Public TCR beta family frequency separated CMV-and-HLA carriers, including in an independent cohort.

The TCR comes from a human donor in good health (CMV status not recorded). Some clones in this sample may be carry-over from other donors' samples. Sample: cultured CD8+ T cells from PBMCs, taken from culture after CMV antigen stimulation. V and J are TRBV19 and TRBJ2-5; the D is unclear. The CDR3 reads CASSIGEPYQETQYF. The DNA of the CDR3 is TGTGCCAGTAGTATCGGAGAACCTTACCAAGAGACCCAGTACTTC.